This TCR beta chain was profiled in a study of T cell responses to AZD1222 COVID-19 vaccine. At the level of the study: Pooled samples include second doses given at about 4 or 12 weeks.

The CDR3 runs 15 residues. The germline CDR1 and CDR2 sequences are MDHEN and SYDVKM. V shed 5 bases and J shed 0 bases, with 10 bases lying between them. General observations from the study: Repertoires were sampled only after the peak T cell response. Unmutated regions of variants are reportedly targeted by nearly half of spike-specific TCRs. White British ancestry dominated among donors, who included more females, and clonal diversity was possibly underestimated.

With regard to this clone: The antigen remains undetermined.

TCRdb's table, derived via immunoSEQ multiplex PCR, lists solely in-frame clones and lacks some. The top ten hold approximately 4.8% of the sample, which has around 130,000 clones, 89% seen once. The sequence came from an adult in good health. The sequenced sample was peripheral blood, obtained on day 0 of AZD1222 vaccination. This chain links TRBV28 with TRBJ2-2, with D perhaps TRBD2 (5 bases). CDR3 amino acids: CASSEEAANTGELFF. DNA of the CDR3: TGTGCCAGCAGTGAGGAGGCTGCGAACACCGGGGAGCTGTTTTTT.